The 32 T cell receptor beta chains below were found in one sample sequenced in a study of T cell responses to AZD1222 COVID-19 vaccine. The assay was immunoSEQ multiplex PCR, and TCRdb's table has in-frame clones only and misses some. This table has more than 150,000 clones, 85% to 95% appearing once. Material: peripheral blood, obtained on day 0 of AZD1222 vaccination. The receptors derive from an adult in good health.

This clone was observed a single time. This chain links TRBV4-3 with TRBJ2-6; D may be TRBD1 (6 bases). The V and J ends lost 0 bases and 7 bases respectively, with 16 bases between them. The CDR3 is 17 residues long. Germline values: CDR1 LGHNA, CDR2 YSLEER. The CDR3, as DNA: TGCGCCAGCAGCCAAGATCGTACTCCGGACAGAGCCAACGTCCTGACTTTC. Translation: CASSQDRTPDRANVLTF.

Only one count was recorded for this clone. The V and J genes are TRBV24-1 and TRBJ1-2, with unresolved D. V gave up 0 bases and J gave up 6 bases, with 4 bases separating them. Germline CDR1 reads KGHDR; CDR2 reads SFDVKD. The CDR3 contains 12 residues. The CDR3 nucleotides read TGTGCCACCAGTGATTTGAGCAATGGCTACACCTTC. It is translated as CATSDLSNGYTF.

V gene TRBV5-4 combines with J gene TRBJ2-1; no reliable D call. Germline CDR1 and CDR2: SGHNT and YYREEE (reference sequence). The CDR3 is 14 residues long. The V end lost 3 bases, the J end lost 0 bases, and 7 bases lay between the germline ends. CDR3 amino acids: CASSSIGSYNEQFF. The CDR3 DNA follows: TGTGCCAGCAGCTCGATAGGCTCCTACAATGAGCAGTTCTTC.

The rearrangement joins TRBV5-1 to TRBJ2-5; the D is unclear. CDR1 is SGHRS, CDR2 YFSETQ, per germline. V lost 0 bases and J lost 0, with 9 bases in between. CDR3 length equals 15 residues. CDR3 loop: CASSLGAGNQETQYF. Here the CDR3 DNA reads TGCGCCAGCAGCTTGGGAGCTGGGAACCAAGAGACCCAGTACTTC.

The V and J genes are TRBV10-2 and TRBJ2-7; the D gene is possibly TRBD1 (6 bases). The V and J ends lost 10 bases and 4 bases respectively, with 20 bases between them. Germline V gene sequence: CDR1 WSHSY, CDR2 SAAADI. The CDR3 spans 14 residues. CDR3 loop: CATRTEGGVYEQYV. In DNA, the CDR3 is TGCGCCACCCGGACAGAGGGCGGAGTATACGAGCAGTACGTC.

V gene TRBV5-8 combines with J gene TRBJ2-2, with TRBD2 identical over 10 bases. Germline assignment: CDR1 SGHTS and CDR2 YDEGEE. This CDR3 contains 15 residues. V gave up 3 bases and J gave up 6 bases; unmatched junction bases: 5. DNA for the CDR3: TGTGCCAGCAGCTCCGGGACTAGCGTCGCCGGGGAGCTGTTTTTT. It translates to CASSSGTSVAGELFF.

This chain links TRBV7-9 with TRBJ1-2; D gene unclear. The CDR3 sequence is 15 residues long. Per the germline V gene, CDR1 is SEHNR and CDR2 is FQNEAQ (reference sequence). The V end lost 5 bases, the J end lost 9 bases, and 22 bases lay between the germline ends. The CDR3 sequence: CASSLAGRVSSSYTF. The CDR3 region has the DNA TGTGCCAGCAGCCTTGCCGGGAGGGTATCTAGCAGCTACACCTTC.

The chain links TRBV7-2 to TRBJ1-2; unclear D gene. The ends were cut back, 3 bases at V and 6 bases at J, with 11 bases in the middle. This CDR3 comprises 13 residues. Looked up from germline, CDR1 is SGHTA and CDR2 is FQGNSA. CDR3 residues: CASSFFNVDGYTF. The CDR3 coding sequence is TGTGCCAGCAGCTTTTTCAACGTCGATGGCTACACCTTC. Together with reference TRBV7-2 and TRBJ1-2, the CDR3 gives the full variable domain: GAGVSQSPSNKVTEKGKDVELRCDPISGHTALYWYRQSLGQGLEFLIYFQGNSAPDKSGLPSDRFSAERTGGSVSTLTIQRTQQEDSAVYLCASSFFNVDGYTFGSGTRLTVV.

The CDR3 DNA follows: TGTGCCAGCAGCCACGGAACGGGGGCCGGCACCGGGGAGCTGTTTTTT. The encoded protein is CASSHGTGAGTGELFF. The chain couples TRBV4-2 to TRBJ2-2; the D call may be TRBD1 or TRBD2 (6 bases each). CDR1 and CDR2 (germline): LGHNA, YNFKEQ. The CDR3 is made up of 16 amino acids. V gave up 3 bases and J gave up 4 bases, with 15 bases separating them.

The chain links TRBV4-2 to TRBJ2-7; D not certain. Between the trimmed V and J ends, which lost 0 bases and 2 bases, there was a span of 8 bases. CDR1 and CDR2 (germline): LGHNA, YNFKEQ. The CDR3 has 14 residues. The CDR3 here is CASSQDSGAYEQYF. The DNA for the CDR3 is TGTGCCAGCAGCCAAGATTCAGGAGCCTACGAGCAGTACTTC.

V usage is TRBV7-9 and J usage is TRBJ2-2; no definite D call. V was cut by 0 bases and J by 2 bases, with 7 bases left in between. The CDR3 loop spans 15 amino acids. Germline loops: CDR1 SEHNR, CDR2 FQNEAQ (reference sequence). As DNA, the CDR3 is TGTGCCAGCAGCTTAGCAAGGCTCAACACCGGGGAGCTGTTTTTT. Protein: CASSLARLNTGELFF. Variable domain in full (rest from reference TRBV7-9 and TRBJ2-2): DTGVSQNPRHKITKRGQNVTFRCDPISEHNRLYWYRQTLGQGPEFLTYFQNEAQLEKSRLLSDRFSAERPKGSFSTLEIQRTEQGDSAMYLCASSLARLNTGELFFGEGSRLTVL.

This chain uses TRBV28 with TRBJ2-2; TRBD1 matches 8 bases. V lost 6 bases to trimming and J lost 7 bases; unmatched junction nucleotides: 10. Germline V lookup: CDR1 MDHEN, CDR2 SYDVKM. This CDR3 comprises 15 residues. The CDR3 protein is CASSPQGAGVGELFF. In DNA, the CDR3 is TGTGCCAGCAGCCCCCAGGGGGCAGGTGTCGGGGAGCTGTTTTTT.

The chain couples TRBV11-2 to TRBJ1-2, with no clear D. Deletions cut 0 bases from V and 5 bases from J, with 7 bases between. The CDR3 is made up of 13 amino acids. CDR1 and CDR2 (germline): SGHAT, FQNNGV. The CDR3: CASSLDRNYGYTF. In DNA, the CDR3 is TGTGCCAGCAGCTTAGACAGGAATTATGGCTACACCTTC.

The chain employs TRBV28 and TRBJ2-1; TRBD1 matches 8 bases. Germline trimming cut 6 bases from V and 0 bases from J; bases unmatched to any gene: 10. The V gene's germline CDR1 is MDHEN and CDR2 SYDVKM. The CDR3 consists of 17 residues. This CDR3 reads CASSGTGFLSSYNEQFF. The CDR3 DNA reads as TGTGCCAGCAGCGGGACAGGTTTTTTAAGCTCCTACAATGAGCAGTTCTTC.

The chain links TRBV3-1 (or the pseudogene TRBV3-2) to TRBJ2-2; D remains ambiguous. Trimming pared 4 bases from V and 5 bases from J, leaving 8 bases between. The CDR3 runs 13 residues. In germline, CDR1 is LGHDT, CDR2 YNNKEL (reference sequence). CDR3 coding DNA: TGTGCCAGCAGCCCCCTAAGGACCGGGGAGCTGTTTTTT. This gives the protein CASSPLRTGELFF.

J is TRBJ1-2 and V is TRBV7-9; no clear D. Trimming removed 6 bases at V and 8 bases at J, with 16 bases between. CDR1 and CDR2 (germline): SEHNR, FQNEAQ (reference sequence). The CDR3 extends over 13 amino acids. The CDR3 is CASRAPGGSGYTF. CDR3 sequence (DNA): TGTGCCAGCAGAGCGCCGGGTGGGAGCGGCTACACCTTC. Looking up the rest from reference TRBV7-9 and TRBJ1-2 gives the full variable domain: DTGVSQNPRHKITKRGQNVTFRCDPISEHNRLYWYRQTLGQGPEFLTYFQNEAQLEKSRLLSDRFSAERPKGSFSTLEIQRTEQGDSAMYLCASRAPGGSGYTFGSGTRLTVV.

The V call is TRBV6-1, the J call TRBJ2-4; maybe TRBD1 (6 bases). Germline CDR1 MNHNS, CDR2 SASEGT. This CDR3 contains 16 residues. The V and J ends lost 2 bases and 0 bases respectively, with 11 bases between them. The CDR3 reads CASSERTALAKNIQYF. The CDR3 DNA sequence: TGTGCCAGCAGTGAAAGGACAGCTCTAGCCAAAAACATTCAGTACTTC.

The chain's CDR3 is CASRSKTQHF. The CDR3 nucleotides read TGTGCCAGCAGGTCAAAGACCCAGCATTTT. The chain recombines TRBV6-5 with TRBJ1-5; D is unclear. The CDR3 covers 10 residues. Germline V lookup: CDR1 MNHEY, CDR2 SVGAGI. Trimming removed 6 bases at V and 11 bases at J, with 8 bases between.

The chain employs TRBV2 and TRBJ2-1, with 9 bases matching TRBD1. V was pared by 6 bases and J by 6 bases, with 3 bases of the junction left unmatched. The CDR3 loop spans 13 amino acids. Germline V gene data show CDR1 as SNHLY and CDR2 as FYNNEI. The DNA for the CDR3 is TGTGCCAGCAGCGGACAGGGGTTCAATGAGCAGTTCTTC. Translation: CASSGQGFNEQFF.

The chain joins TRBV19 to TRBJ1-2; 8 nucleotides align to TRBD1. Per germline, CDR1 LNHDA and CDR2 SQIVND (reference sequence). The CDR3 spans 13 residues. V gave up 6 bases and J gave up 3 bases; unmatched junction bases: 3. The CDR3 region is CASSDRGDYGYTF. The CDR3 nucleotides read TGTGCCAGTAGCGACAGGGGCGACTATGGCTACACCTTC.

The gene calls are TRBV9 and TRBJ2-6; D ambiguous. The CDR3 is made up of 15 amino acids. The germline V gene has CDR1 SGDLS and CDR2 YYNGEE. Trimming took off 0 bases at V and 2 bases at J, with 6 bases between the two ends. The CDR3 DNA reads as TGTGCCAGCAGCGTAGAACTGGCTGGGGCCAACGTCCTGACTTTC. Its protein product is CASSVELAGANVLTF.

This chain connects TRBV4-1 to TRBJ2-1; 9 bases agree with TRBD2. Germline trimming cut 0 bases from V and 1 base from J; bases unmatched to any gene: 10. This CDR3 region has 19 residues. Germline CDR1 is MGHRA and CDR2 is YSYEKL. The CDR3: CASSQDKRSAGGSYNEQFF. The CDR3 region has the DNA TGCGCCAGCAGCCAAGATAAGCGGTCGGCGGGAGGGTCCTACAATGAGCAGTTCTTC.

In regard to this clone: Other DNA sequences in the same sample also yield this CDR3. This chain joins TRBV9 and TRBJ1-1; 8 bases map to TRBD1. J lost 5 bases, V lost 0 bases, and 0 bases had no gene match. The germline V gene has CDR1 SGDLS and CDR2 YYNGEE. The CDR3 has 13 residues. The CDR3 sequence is CASSVGQGTEAFF. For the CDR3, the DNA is TGTGCCAGCAGCGTAGGACAGGGGACTGAAGCTTTCTTT.

CDR3 amino acids: CASSVGAQETQYF. The DNA for the CDR3 is TGTGCCAGCAGTGTGGGGGCCCAAGAGACCCAGTACTTC. This chain joins TRBV5-4 and TRBJ2-5, with D possibly being TRBD1 (6 bases). Germline CDR1 reads SGHNT; CDR2 reads YYREEE (reference sequence). The germline V and J ends were trimmed by 5 bases and 1 base, with 9 bases remaining between them. The CDR3 is 13 amino acids.

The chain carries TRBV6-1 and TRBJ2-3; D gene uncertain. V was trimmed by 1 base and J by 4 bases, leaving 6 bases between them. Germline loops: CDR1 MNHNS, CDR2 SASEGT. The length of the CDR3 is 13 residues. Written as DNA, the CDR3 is TGTGCCAGCAGTGAAGTCGTTCCAGATACGCAGTATTTT. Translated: CASSEVVPDTQYF.

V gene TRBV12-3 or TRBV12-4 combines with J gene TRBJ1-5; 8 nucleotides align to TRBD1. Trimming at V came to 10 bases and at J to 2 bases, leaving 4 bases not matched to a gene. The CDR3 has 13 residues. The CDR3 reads CATTTGGNQPQHF. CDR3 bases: TGTGCCACCACGACAGGGGGCAATCAGCCCCAGCATTTT.

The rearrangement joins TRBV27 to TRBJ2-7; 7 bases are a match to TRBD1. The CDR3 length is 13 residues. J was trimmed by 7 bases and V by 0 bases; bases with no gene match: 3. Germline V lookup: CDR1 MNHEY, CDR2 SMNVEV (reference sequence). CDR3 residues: CASSLSAGGEQYV. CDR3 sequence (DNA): TGTGCCAGCAGTTTATCCGCAGGGGGTGAGCAGTACGTC.

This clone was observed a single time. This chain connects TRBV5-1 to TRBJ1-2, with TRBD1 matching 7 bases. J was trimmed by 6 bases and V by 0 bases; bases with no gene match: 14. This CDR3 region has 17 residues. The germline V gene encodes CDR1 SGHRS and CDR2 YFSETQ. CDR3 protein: CASSLVFLLTGINGYTF. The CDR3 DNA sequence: TGCGCCAGCAGCTTGGTGTTTTTACTGACAGGGATAAATGGCTACACCTTC.

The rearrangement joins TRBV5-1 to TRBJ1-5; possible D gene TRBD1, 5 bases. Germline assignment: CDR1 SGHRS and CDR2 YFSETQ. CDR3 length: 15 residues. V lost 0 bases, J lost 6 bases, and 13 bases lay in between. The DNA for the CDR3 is TGCGCCAGCAGCTTGGTCGGGGGAGAGGGTCAGCCCCAGCATTTT. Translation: CASSLVGGEGQPQHF. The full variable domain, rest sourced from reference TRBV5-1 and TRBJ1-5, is KAGVTQTPRYLIKTRGQQVTLSCSPISGHRSVSWYQQTPGQGLQFLFEYFSETQRNKGNFPGRFSGRQFSNSRSEMNVSTLELGDSALYLCASSLVGGEGQPQHFGDGTRLSIL.

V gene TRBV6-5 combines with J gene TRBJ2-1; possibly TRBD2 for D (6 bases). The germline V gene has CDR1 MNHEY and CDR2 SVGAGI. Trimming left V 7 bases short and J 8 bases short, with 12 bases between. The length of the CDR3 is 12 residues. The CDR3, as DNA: TGTGCCAGCAACGGGGGAGGACATGAGCAGTTCTTC. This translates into CASNGGGHEQFF.

As DNA, the CDR3 is TGTGCCACCAGTGATTTGGGCAGGGGAACTAATTCACCCCTCCACTTT. It translates to CATSDLGRGTNSPLHF. This chain connects TRBV24-1 to TRBJ1-6, with a weak D call TRBD1 (6 bases). CDR1 and CDR2 from the germline V gene are KGHDR and SFDVKD. The CDR3 runs to 16 residues. V dropped 0 bases and J dropped 6 bases, with 11 bases sitting between them.

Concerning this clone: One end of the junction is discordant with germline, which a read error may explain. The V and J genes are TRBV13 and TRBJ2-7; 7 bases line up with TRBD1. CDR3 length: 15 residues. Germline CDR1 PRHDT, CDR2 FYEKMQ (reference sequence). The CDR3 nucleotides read TGTGCCAGCAGTTTAGGGGTGACAGGGACCTACGAGCAGTACTTC. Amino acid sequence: CASSLGVTGTYEQYF.